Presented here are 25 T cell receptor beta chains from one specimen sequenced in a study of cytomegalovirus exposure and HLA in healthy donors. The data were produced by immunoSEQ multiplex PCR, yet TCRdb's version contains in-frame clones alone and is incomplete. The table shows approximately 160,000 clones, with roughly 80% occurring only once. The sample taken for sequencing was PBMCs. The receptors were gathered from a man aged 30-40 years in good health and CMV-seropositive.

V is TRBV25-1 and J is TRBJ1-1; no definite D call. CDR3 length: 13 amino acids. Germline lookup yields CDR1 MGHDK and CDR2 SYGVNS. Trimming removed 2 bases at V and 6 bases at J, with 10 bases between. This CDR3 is CASSELGSSEAFF. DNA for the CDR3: TGTGCCAGCAGTGAACTAGGGAGCTCTGAAGCTTTCTTT.

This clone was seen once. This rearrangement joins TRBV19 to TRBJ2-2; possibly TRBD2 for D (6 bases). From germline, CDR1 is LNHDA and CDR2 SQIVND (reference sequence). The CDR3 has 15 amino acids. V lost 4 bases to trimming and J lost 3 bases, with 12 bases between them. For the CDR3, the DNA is TGTGCCAGTAGTACCCCGGGGGAATACACCGGGGAGCTGTTTTTT. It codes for CASSTPGEYTGELFF.

For the CDR3, the DNA is TGCGCCAGCAGCCAAGGTTACAGGGGGCCGGCTGAAGCTTTCTTT. Its translation is CASSQGYRGPAEAFF. The chain uses TRBV4-1 and TRBJ1-1, with 9 bases identical to TRBD1. The CDR3 totals 15 residues. From germline, CDR1 is MGHRA and CDR2 YSYEKL. V was pared by 1 base and J by 6 bases, with 6 bases of the junction left unmatched.

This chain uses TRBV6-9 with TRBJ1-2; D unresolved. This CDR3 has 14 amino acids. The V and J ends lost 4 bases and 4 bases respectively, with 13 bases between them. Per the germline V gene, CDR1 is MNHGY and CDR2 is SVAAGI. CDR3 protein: CASSLGEGAYGYTF. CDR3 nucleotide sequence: TGTGCCAGCAGTTTGGGTGAAGGAGCCTATGGCTACACCTTC.

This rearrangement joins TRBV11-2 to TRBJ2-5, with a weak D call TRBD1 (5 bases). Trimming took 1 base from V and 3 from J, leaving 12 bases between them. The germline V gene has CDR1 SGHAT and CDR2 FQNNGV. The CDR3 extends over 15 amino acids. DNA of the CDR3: TGTGCCAGCAGCTTAGTTCGACAGTTGAAAGAGACCCAGTACTTC. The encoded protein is CASSLVRQLKETQYF.

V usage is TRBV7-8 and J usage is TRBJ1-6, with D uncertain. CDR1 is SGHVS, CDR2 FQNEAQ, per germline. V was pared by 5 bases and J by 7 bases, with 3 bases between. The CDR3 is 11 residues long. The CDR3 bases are TGTGCCAGCAGCCAAAATTCACCCCTCCACTTT. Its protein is CASSQNSPLHF.

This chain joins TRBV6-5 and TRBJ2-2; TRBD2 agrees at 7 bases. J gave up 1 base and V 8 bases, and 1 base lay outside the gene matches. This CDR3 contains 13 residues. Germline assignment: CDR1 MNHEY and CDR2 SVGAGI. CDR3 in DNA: TGTGCCAGCGGGGGGGTGAACACCGGGGAGCTGTTTTTT. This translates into CASGGVNTGELFF.

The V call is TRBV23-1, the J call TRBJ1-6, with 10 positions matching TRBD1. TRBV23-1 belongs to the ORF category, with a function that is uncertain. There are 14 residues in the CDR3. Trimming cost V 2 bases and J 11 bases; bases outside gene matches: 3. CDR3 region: CASSQRTGGTPLHF. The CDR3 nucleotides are TGCGCCAGCAGTCAACGGACAGGGGGAACACCCCTCCACTTT.

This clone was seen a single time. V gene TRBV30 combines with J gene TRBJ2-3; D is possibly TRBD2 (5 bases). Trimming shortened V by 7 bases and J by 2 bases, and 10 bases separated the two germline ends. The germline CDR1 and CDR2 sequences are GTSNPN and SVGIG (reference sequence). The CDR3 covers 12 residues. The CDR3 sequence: CALDGVTDTQYF. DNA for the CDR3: TGTGCCTTAGACGGGGTCACAGATACGCAGTATTTT.

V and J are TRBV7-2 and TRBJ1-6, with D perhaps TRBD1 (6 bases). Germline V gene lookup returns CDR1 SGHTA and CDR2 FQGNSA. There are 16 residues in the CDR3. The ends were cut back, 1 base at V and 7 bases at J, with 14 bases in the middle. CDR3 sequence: CASSLVGQGRNSPLHF. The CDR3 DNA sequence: TGTGCCAGCAGCTTAGTCGGGCAGGGGCGGAATTCACCCCTCCACTTT.

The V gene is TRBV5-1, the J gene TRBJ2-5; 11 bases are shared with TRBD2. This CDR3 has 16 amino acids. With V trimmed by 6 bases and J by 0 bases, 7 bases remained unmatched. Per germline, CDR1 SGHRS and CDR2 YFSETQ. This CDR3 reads CASKRLAGGDQETQYF. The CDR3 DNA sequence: TGCGCCAGCAAAAGATTAGCGGGGGGGGACCAAGAGACCCAGTACTTC.

The CDR3 DNA reads TGTGCCAGCAGCTTAGGGGGACAGGCGAATCAGCCCCAGCATTTT. Its translation is CASSLGGQANQPQHF. The rearrangement uses TRBV7-9 and TRBJ1-5, with TRBD1 matching 8 bases. Germline loops: CDR1 SEHNR, CDR2 FQNEAQ (reference sequence). V shed 1 base, J shed 4 bases, and the junction held 3 bases outside the gene matches. This CDR3 comprises 15 residues.

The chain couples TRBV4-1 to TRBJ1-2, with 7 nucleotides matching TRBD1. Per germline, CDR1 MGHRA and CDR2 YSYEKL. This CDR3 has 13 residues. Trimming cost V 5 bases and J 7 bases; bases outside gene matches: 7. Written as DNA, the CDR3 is TGCGCCAGCAGCTCATACAGGGGTCGTGGCTACACCTTC. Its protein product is CASSSYRGRGYTF.

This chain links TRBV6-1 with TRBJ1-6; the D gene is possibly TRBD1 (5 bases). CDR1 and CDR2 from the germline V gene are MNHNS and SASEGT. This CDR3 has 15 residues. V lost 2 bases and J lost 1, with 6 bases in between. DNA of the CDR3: TGTGCCAGCAGTGAAACAGGTTCCTATAATTCACCCCTCCACTTT. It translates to CASSETGSYNSPLHF.

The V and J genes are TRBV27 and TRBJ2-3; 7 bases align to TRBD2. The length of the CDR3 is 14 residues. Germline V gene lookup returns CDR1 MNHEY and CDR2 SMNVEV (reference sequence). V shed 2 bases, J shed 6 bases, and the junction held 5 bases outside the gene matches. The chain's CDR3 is CASSLSREGDTQYF. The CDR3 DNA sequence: TGTGCCAGCAGTTTAAGCAGGGAGGGGGATACGCAGTATTTT.

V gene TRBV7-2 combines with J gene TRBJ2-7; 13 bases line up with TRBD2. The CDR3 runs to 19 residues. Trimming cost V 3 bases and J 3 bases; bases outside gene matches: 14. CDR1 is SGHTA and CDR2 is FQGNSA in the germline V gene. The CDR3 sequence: CASSFSSPGLAGTLYEQYF. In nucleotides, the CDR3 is TGTGCCAGCAGCTTCTCATCCCCGGGACTAGCGGGGACTCTCTACGAGCAGTACTTC.

The CDR3 protein is CASSWRLWEEQYF. CDR3 bases: TGTGCCAGCAGCTGGAGACTCTGGGAGGAGCAGTACTTC. The chain employs TRBV5-5 and TRBJ2-7; TRBD2 is a possible D gene (5 bases). Germline assignment: CDR1 SGHKS and CDR2 YYEKEE (reference sequence). The CDR3 spans 13 residues. V lost 3 bases to trimming and J lost 7 bases, with 14 bases between them.

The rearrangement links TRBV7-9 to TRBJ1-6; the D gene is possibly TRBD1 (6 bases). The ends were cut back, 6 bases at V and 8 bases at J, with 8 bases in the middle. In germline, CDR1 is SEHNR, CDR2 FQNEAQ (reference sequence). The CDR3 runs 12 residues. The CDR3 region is CASSRTDSPLHF. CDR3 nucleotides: TGTGCCAGCAGTCGGACAGATTCACCCCTCCACTTT.

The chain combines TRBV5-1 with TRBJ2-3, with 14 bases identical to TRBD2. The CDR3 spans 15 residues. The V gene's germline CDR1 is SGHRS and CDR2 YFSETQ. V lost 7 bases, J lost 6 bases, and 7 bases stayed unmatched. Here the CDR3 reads CASSGLAGGGDTQYF. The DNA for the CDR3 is TGCGCCAGCTCTGGACTAGCGGGGGGTGGGGATACGCAGTATTTT.

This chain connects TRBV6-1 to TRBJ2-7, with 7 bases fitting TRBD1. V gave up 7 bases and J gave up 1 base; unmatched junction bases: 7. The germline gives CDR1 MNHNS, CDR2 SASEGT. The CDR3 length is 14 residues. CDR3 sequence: CASTGGRMSYEQYF. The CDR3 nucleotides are TGTGCCAGCACAGGGGGACGTATGTCCTACGAGCAGTACTTC.

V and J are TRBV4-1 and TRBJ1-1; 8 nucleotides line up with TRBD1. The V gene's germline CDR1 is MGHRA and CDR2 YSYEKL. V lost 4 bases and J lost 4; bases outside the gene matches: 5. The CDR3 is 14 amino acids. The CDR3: CASSPGQGRTEAFF. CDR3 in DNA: TGCGCCAGCAGCCCCGGACAGGGACGCACTGAAGCTTTCTTT.

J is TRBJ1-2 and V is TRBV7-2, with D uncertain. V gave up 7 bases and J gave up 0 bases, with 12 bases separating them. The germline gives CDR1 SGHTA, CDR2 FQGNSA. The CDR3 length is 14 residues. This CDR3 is CASTLSSPNYGYTF. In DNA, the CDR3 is TGTGCCAGCACCTTGTCGAGCCCTAACTATGGCTACACCTTC.

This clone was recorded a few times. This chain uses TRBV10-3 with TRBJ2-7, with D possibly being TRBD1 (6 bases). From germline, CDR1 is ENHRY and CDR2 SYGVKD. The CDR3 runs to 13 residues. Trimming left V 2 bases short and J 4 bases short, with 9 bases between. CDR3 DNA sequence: TGTGCCATCAGTGAGGACAGGCAGTACGAGCAGTACTTC. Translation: CAISEDRQYEQYF.

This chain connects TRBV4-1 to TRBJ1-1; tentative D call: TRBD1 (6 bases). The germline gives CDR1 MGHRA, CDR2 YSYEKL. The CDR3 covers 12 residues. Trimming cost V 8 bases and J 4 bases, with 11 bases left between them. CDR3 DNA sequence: TGCGCCAGCGCCCGAGGGGGCACTGAAGCTTTCTTT. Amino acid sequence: CASARGGTEAFF.

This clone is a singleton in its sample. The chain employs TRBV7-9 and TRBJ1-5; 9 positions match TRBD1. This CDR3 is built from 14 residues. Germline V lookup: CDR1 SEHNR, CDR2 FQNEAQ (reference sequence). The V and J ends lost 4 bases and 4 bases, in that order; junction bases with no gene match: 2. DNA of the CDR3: TGTGCCAGCAGCTCCGGACAGGGGAATCAGCCCCAGCATTTT. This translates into CASSSGQGNQPQHF.